These 30 T cell receptor beta chains originate from one sample sequenced in a study of cytomegalovirus exposure and HLA in healthy donors. Primers: 60 Vbeta forward and 13 Jbeta reverse. Method: immunoSEQ multiplex PCR; TCRdb's copy keeps in-frame clones and lacks some. The sample holds about 200,000 clones, over 60% seen once. The sample taken for sequencing was PBMCs. These receptor sequences come from a middle-aged woman in good health and CMV-seronegative.

The chain couples TRBV9 to TRBJ2-2, with TRBD2 as a possible D gene (5 bases). Germline CDR1 SGDLS, CDR2 YYNGEE. V lost 0 bases to trimming and J lost 1 base, with 13 bases between them. The CDR3 contains 17 residues. CDR3 bases: TGTGCCAGCAGCGTAGCTGAGAGGACTGGGAACACCGGGGAGCTGTTTTTT. This sequence encodes CASSVAERTGNTGELFF. Filled out from reference TRBV9 and TRBJ2-2, the complete variable domain reads DSGVTQTPKHLITATGQRVTLRCSPRSGDLSVYWYQQSLDQGLQFLIQYYNGEERAKGNILERFSAQQFPDLHSELNLSSLELGDSALYFCASSVAERTGNTGELFFGEGSRLTVL.

This clone was recorded only once. The rearrangement joins TRBV7-2 to TRBJ2-7; perhaps TRBD2 as D (6 bases). The CDR3 has 15 residues. CDR1 is SGHTA, CDR2 FQGNSA, per germline. Trimming cost V 4 bases and J 5 bases, with 18 bases left between them. This chain's CDR3 is CASSWSVGGGDEQYF. In nucleotides, the CDR3 is TGTGCCAGCAGCTGGTCGGTGGGGGGTGGCGACGAGCAGTACTTC.

This clone came up once. This chain's CDR3 is CASSLAPTSGYEQYF. CDR3 in DNA: TGTGCCAGCAGCTTAGCCCCGACTAGCGGCTACGAGCAGTACTTC. This chain uses TRBV7-2 with TRBJ2-7, with TRBD2 matching over 9 bases. Germline V gene data show CDR1 as SGHTA and CDR2 as FQGNSA. The CDR3 spans 15 residues. Trimming removed 0 bases from V and 3 bases from J; junction bases left unmatched: 3.

A remark on this clone: One end of the junction varies from germline; a read error may be responsible. The gene calls are TRBV11-2 and TRBJ1-3; weak D call: TRBD1 (5 bases). The CDR3 has 14 amino acids. CDR1 is SGHAT, CDR2 FQNNGV, per germline. The CDR3 spells CASSLTGLGYTIYF. The CDR3 DNA reads as TGTGCCAGCAGCTTAACAGGCCTTGGATACACCATATATTTT.

V usage is TRBV25-1 and J usage is TRBJ2-5; a possible D gene is TRBD2 (6 bases). Deletions cut 3 bases from V and 2 bases from J, with 16 bases between. The germline V gene has CDR1 MGHDK and CDR2 SYGVNS. CDR3 length: 16 amino acids. The CDR3: CASSDRSLASQETQYF. The CDR3 DNA reads as TGTGCCAGCAGTGACCGTTCGCTAGCGAGTCAAGAGACCCAGTACTTC.

This clone showed up just once. The rearrangement uses TRBV2 and TRBJ2-3, with TRBD1 matching over 8 bases. The CDR3 contains 15 residues. The junction had 3 bases not matched to a gene; V was cut back by 1 base and J by 3 bases. Germline V gene sequence: CDR1 SNHLY, CDR2 FYNNEI. CDR3 DNA sequence: TGTGCCAGCAGTGAAGGACAGGGGTCAACAGATACGCAGTATTTT. It yields the protein CASSEGQGSTDTQYF. Full variable domain (rest looked up from reference TRBV2 and TRBJ2-3): EPEVTQTPSHQVTQMGQEVILRCVPISNHLYFYWYRQILGQKVEFLVSFYNNEISEKSEIFDDQFSVERPDGSNFTLKIRSTKLEDSAMYFCASSEGQGSTDTQYFGPGTRLTVL.

The chain couples TRBV18 to TRBJ2-2; D remains unclear. The CDR3 is made up of 15 amino acids. V was cut by 4 bases and J by 0 bases, with 9 bases left in between. Germline lookup yields CDR1 KGHSH and CDR2 LQKENI. CDR3 nucleotides: TGTGCCAGCTCACTCAGGCTACCGAACACCGGGGAGCTGTTTTTT. It codes for CASSLRLPNTGELFF.

The genes are TRBV30 and TRBJ2-7; the D gene is possibly TRBD2 (7 bases). The CDR3 runs to 13 residues. Germline assignment: CDR1 GTSNPN and CDR2 SVGIG (reference sequence). The ends were cut back, 3 bases at V and 7 bases at J, with 16 bases in the middle. The CDR3 nucleotides read TGTGCCTGGAGCCTGGGGGGGGGCCGGGAGCAGTACGTC. This translates into CAWSLGGGREQYV.

This clone was detected a few times. This rearrangement joins TRBV27 to TRBJ2-7; 7 nucleotides line up with TRBD2. V shed 0 bases and J 6 bases; nucleotides not matched to a gene: 11. Germline CDR1 reads MNHEY; CDR2 reads SMNVEV (reference sequence). This CDR3 is 16 amino acids long. CDR3 sequence reads: CASSLSLGRPMGEQYF. CDR3 DNA: TGTGCCAGCAGTTTATCTCTCGGGAGGCCGATGGGCGAGCAGTACTTC.

The chain uses TRBV5-1 and TRBJ2-1, with 9 bases aligning to TRBD1. The V segment lost 4 bases and the J segment 6 bases; nucleotides outside the gene matches: 8. The CDR3 runs 15 residues. Germline CDR1 reads SGHRS; CDR2 reads YFSETQ. CDR3 coding DNA: TGCGCCAGCAGCCCGGGACAGGGCGTAGGCAATGAGCAGTTCTTC. It yields the protein CASSPGQGVGNEQFF.

This clone has only a few counts. V and J are TRBV30 and TRBJ1-3, with no clear D. V was pared by 4 bases and J by 0 bases, with 19 bases between. This CDR3 region has 17 residues. Germline lookup yields CDR1 GTSNPN and CDR2 SVGIG (reference sequence). For the CDR3, the DNA is TGTGCCTGGAACCCCAAGTCAGGCACCACCTCTGGAAACACCATATATTTT. This gives the protein CAWNPKSGTTSGNTIYF.

The J gene is TRBJ2-1, the V gene TRBV4-3; 10 nucleotides line up with TRBD2. CDR1 and CDR2 (germline): LGHNA, YSLEER. The CDR3 loop spans 17 amino acids. Germline trimming cut 0 bases from V and 2 bases from J; bases unmatched to any gene: 4. In DNA, the CDR3 is TGCGCCAGCAGCCAAGATCTACTAGCGGGAACCTACAATGAGCAGTTCTTC. The encoded protein is CASSQDLLAGTYNEQFF.

This chain joins TRBV19 and TRBJ1-2, with no clear D. This CDR3 comprises 12 residues. The V and J ends lost 2 bases and 7 bases respectively, with 8 bases between them. CDR1 and CDR2 (germline): LNHDA, SQIVND (reference sequence). The DNA of the CDR3 is TGTGCCAGTAGTATACCACAACGTGGCTACACCTTC. This codes for CASSIPQRGYTF.

CDR3 protein: CASSPQGWESNEQFF. As DNA, the CDR3 is TGTGCCAGCAGCCCCCAAGGTTGGGAGAGCAATGAGCAGTTCTTC. The chain recombines TRBV6-5 with TRBJ2-1; tentatively, D is TRBD2 (5 bases). From germline, CDR1 is MNHEY and CDR2 SVGAGI. The CDR3 covers 15 residues. Trimming left V 6 bases short and J 6 bases short, with 18 bases between.

V usage is TRBV27 and J usage is TRBJ2-1; 13 bases are a match to TRBD2. The trim removed 4 bases at V and 13 bases at J, leaving 10 bases unmatched. The CDR3 has 15 amino acids. The V gene's germline CDR1 is MNHEY and CDR2 SMNVEV (reference sequence). The CDR3 DNA reads TGTGCCAGCAGTTCCCAGGGACTAGCGGGAATAATACAGTTCTTC. Protein sequence: CASSSQGLAGIIQFF.

The CDR3 reads CASSPWTGSQETQYF. The CDR3 nucleotides read TGTGCCAGCAGTCCCTGGACTGGTAGCCAAGAGACCCAGTACTTC. The chain combines TRBV27 with TRBJ2-5, with a tentative D call TRBD2 (5 bases). CDR3 length equals 15 residues. Per the germline V gene, CDR1 is MNHEY and CDR2 is SMNVEV (reference sequence). With 5 bases removed from V and 1 base from J, the gap between germline ends came to 14 bases.

This clone has only a few counts. This chain uses TRBV27 with TRBJ2-1; 7 nucleotides agree with TRBD2. Germline lookup yields CDR1 MNHEY and CDR2 SMNVEV (reference sequence). The V gene end was trimmed by 3 bases and the J gene end by 0 bases; junction bases not matched to a gene: 5. The CDR3 is made up of 16 amino acids. CDR3 protein: CASSFGRTSSYNEQFF. The DNA of the CDR3 is TGTGCCAGCAGTTTCGGGAGGACGAGCTCCTACAATGAGCAGTTCTTC.

The chain has TRBV5-6 and TRBJ2-3; 15 bases fit TRBD2. The CDR3 has 17 amino acids. The germline V gene encodes CDR1 SGHDT and CDR2 YYEEEE. The junction had 7 bases not matched to a gene; V was cut back by 4 bases and J by 4 bases. The CDR3 region has the DNA TGTGCCAGCAGCCAAGGACTAGCGGGAGGGCCTGCAGATACGCAGTATTTT. Its translation: CASSQGLAGGPADTQYF.

The chain combines TRBV6-1 with TRBJ1-1; D may be TRBD1 (5 bases). V lost 8 bases and J lost 1, with 17 bases in between. CDR3 length: 15 amino acids. Per the germline V gene, CDR1 is MNHNS and CDR2 is SASEGT. CDR3 sequence: CASQAWEGTNTEAFF. In DNA, the CDR3 is TGTGCCAGCCAAGCATGGGAGGGGACGAACACTGAAGCTTTCTTT.

This sequence joins TRBV11-3 and TRBJ1-1; a possible D gene is TRBD1 (6 bases). The CDR3 extends over 17 amino acids. V was trimmed by 4 bases and J by 0 bases, leaving 18 bases between them. The V gene's germline CDR1 is SGHNT and CDR2 YENEEA. The CDR3: CASSSRSDSSLNTEAFF. Here the CDR3 DNA reads TGTGCCAGCAGCTCCCGGTCGGACAGTAGTCTGAACACTGAAGCTTTCTTT.

The chain links TRBV29-1 to TRBJ2-5; no reliable D call. The J call is in doubt because the DNA end fits TRBJ2-7 better. This CDR3 is built from 12 residues. Germline V gene data show CDR1 as SQVTM and CDR2 as ANQGSEA. The CDR3 sequence is CSVVLTSYEQYF. CDR3 DNA: TGCAGCGTCGTCCTAACCTCCTACGAGCAGTACTTC.

This chain links TRBV19 with TRBJ2-7; TRBD1 matches at 10 bases. The V gene end was trimmed by 4 bases and the J gene end by 3 bases; junction bases not matched to a gene: 3. This CDR3 is 14 amino acids long. The germline gives CDR1 LNHDA, CDR2 SQIVND (reference sequence). The CDR3 loop reads CASSSRDRGYEQYF. The CDR3 nucleotides are TGTGCCAGTAGTAGCCGGGACAGGGGCTACGAGCAGTACTTC.

The chain has TRBV7-2 and TRBJ2-3; 13 bases agree with TRBD2. V lost 2 bases and J lost 2; bases outside the gene matches: 7. From germline, CDR1 is SGHTA and CDR2 FQGNSA. The CDR3 extends over 18 amino acids. The CDR3, as DNA: TGTGCCAGCAGCTTATCAGAACTAGCGGGAGGGCTCACAGATACGCAGTATTTT. Encoded protein: CASSLSELAGGLTDTQYF. Full variable domain (missing parts from reference TRBV7-2 and TRBJ2-3): GAGVSQSPSNKVTEKGKDVELRCDPISGHTALYWYRQSLGQGLEFLIYFQGNSAPDKSGLPSDRFSAERTGGSVSTLTIQRTQQEDSAVYLCASSLSELAGGLTDTQYFGPGTRLTVL.

V usage is TRBV4-1 and J usage is TRBJ1-2; 9 bases fit TRBD1. The CDR3 consists of 13 residues. CDR1 is MGHRA, CDR2 YSYEKL, per germline. Trimming cost V 4 bases and J 8 bases; bases outside gene matches: 5. CDR3 DNA: TGCGCCAGCAGCCCCGGGACAGGGTGGGGCTACACCTTC. This sequence encodes CASSPGTGWGYTF.

The chain is built from TRBV30 and TRBJ1-1; 9 nucleotides agree with TRBD1. The CDR3 has 16 residues. Germline V gene data show CDR1 as GTSNPN and CDR2 as SVGIG (reference sequence). The CDR3 nucleotides read TGTGCTCGGAGAGGACAGGGGACCCGGAGGAGCACTGAAGCTTTCTTT. Its protein product is CARRGQGTRRSTEAFF.

V gene TRBV25-1 combines with J gene TRBJ1-2; maybe TRBD1 (5 bases). Deletions cut 1 base from V and 5 bases from J, with 14 bases between. The germline gives CDR1 MGHDK, CDR2 SYGVNS. The CDR3 has 15 residues. This chain's CDR3 is CASSEWGGAGYGYTF. The CDR3 region has the DNA TGTGCCAGCAGTGAATGGGGAGGGGCGGGGTATGGCTACACCTTC.

V and J are TRBV5-5 and TRBJ2-1, with a tentative D call TRBD2 (6 bases). This CDR3 region has 14 residues. The germline CDR1 and CDR2 sequences are SGHKS and YYEKEE (reference sequence). Trimming cost V 7 bases and J 4 bases, with 15 bases left between them. CDR3 DNA: TGTGCCAGCCATGCCGCAGGACTATACAATGAGCAGTTCTTC. The encoded protein is CASHAAGLYNEQFF.

This clone is a singleton in its sample. This rearrangement joins TRBV7-2 to TRBJ2-5; 11 bases match TRBD2. V was clipped by 3 bases and J by 3 bases; unmatched bases: 3. CDR1 SGHTA and CDR2 FQGNSA come from the germline V gene. This CDR3 comprises 15 residues. This CDR3 reads CASSFGTSGEETQYF. The CDR3 DNA reads as TGTGCCAGCAGCTTCGGGACTAGCGGTGAAGAGACCCAGTACTTC.

The chain recombines TRBV27 with TRBJ1-1; 9 bases agree with TRBD1. The CDR3 consists of 14 residues. Germline CDR1 and CDR2: MNHEY and SMNVEV (reference sequence). The ends lost 6 bases at V and 4 bases at J; junction bases unmatched: 6. The DNA of the CDR3 is TGTGCCAGCAGCCTGACAGGGGGGGGCACTGAAGCTTTCTTT. This sequence encodes CASSLTGGGTEAFF.

The chain couples TRBV2 to TRBJ2-3; 7 bases are a match to TRBD1. V lost 1 base, J lost 4 bases, and 5 bases stayed unmatched. The CDR3 totals 15 residues. Germline V CDR1 and CDR2: SNHLY, FYNNEI. CDR3 bases: TGTGCCAGCAGTGAAGTATGGACAGGCTCAGATACGCAGTATTTT. Protein: CASSEVWTGSDTQYF.